The next 20 T cell receptor beta chains were all read from a single sample in a study of cytomegalovirus exposure and HLA in healthy donors. PCR primers comprised 60 Vbeta and 13 Jbeta primers. Data came from immunoSEQ multiplex PCR; TCRdb stores just in-frame clones and leaves some out. The sample has more than 150,000 clones, less than 90% seen once. The sequencing input was PBMCs. The receptor source for this set is a girl under two years old in good health and CMV-seronegative.

The V and J genes are TRBV18 and TRBJ1-4; 7 positions agree with TRBD1. Germline CDR1 and CDR2: KGHSH and LQKENI. After removal of 4 bases from V and 3 bases from J, the junction contained 8 bases not matched to a gene. The CDR3 spans 16 residues. CDR3 sequence reads: CASSLYPGTANEKLFF. The CDR3 DNA follows: TGTGCCAGCTCACTTTACCCCGGGACAGCTAATGAAAAACTGTTTTTT.

V gene TRBV30 combines with J gene TRBJ1-1; D possibly corresponds to TRBD1 (5 bases). Trimming removed 0 bases from V and 11 bases from J, with 16 bases in between. Germline CDR1 is GTSNPN and CDR2 is SVGIG (reference sequence). The CDR3 sequence is 13 residues long. The CDR3 DNA reads as TGTGCCTGGAGTGTACTTGGTAGGGGTGACGCTTTCTTT. Translation gives CAWSVLGRGDAFF. The complete variable domain, with remaining parts taken from reference TRBV30 and TRBJ1-1, reads SQTIHQWPATLVQPVGSPLSLECTVEGTSNPNLYWYRQAAGRGLQLLFYSVGIGQISSEVPQNLSASRPQDRQFILSSKKLLLSDSGFYLCAWSVLGRGDAFFGQGTRLTVV.

CDR3: CASSLGSLNTEAFF. The CDR3 DNA reads TGTGCCAGCAGCTTAGGAAGCTTGAACACTGAAGCTTTCTTT. The chain carries TRBV7-2 and TRBJ1-1; D gene ambiguous. The CDR3 loop spans 14 amino acids. V was pared by 1 base and J by 0 bases, with 6 bases between. Germline-derived CDR1 and CDR2 are SGHTA and FQGNSA. Together with reference TRBV7-2 and TRBJ1-1, the CDR3 gives the full variable domain: GAGVSQSPSNKVTEKGKDVELRCDPISGHTALYWYRQSLGQGLEFLIYFQGNSAPDKSGLPSDRFSAERTGGSVSTLTIQRTQQEDSAVYLCASSLGSLNTEAFFGQGTRLTVV.

The chain carries TRBV19 and TRBJ1-1; 9 bases map to TRBD1. This CDR3 spans 16 amino acids. Germline-derived CDR1 and CDR2 are LNHDA and SQIVND (reference sequence). The junction had 14 bases not matched to a gene; V was cut back by 2 bases and J by 10 bases. In DNA form, the CDR3 reads TGTGCCAGTAGTATAATTCCGGGACAGGGACTCGTAGGAGCTTTCTTT. Its protein product is CASSIIPGQGLVGAFF.

As for this clone: The same CDR3 can be traced to other DNA sequences in this sample. This chain links TRBV7-9 with TRBJ1-1; 7 positions match TRBD1. V shed 5 bases, J shed 11 bases, and the junction held 17 bases outside the gene matches. Per germline, CDR1 SEHNR and CDR2 FQNEAQ (reference sequence). This CDR3 contains 15 residues. CDR3 in DNA: TGTGCCAGCAGCAACCTGACAGGGTCCTCGATTGGGGCTTTCTTT. This gives the protein CASSNLTGSSIGAFF.

This chain links TRBV5-1 with TRBJ2-7, with TRBD1 matching 7 bases. The CDR3 covers 13 residues. The V segment lost 3 bases and the J segment 2 bases; nucleotides outside the gene matches: 2. The germline CDR1 and CDR2 sequences are SGHRS and YFSETQ. The CDR3 here is CASSWGTAYEQYF. The CDR3 bases are TGCGCCAGCAGCTGGGGGACAGCCTACGAGCAGTACTTC.

With respect to this clone: One junction end does not reproduce the germline sequence, and a read error may be involved. The chain is built from TRBV30 and TRBJ1-6; D perhaps matches TRBD1 (6 bases). CDR3 length: 16 residues. Looked up from germline, CDR1 is GTSNPN and CDR2 is SVGIG (reference sequence). CDR3 in amino acids: CAWSATGQLGNSPLRF. The CDR3 DNA follows: TGTGCCTGGAGTGCAACCGGACAGCTGGGTAATTCACCCCTCCGCTTT.

Remarks on this clone: The sample has other DNA sequences that encode this CDR3 too. The genes are TRBV19 and TRBJ1-1; no reliable D call. The germline V gene has CDR1 LNHDA and CDR2 SQIVND (reference sequence). The CDR3 is 12 residues long. The V gene lost 2 bases and the J gene lost 1 base, with 2 bases spanning the gap. This CDR3 reads CASSIRNTEAFF. The DNA of the CDR3 is TGTGCCAGTAGTATACGGAACACTGAAGCTTTCTTT.

In its sample, this clone was seen once. The rearrangement links TRBV19 to TRBJ1-6; D might be TRBD1 (6 bases). Germline V lookup: CDR1 LNHDA, CDR2 SQIVND (reference sequence). With 6 bases removed from V and 7 bases from J, the gap between germline ends came to 16 bases. CDR3 size: 15 residues. The CDR3 protein is CASRAGALGNSPLHF. The CDR3 DNA sequence: TGTGCCAGTAGAGCAGGGGCCCTGGGGAATTCACCCCTCCACTTT.

The chain is built from TRBV7-9 and TRBJ1-1; possible D gene TRBD1, 6 bases. The CDR3 is made up of 15 amino acids. Germline V gives CDR1 SEHNR, CDR2 FQNEAQ (reference sequence). With 3 bases removed from V and 1 base from J, the gap between germline ends came to 12 bases. This CDR3 reads CASSFYRGGNTEAFF. The CDR3 coding sequence is TGTGCCAGCAGCTTTTACCGAGGGGGGAACACTGAAGCTTTCTTT.

The chain joins TRBV19 to TRBJ2-1; D remains unclear. Germline lookup yields CDR1 LNHDA and CDR2 SQIVND (reference sequence). Trimming stripped 4 bases from V and 0 bases from J, with 16 bases between. This CDR3 comprises 17 residues. The CDR3 nucleotides read TGTGCCAGTAGTAGGTTCGGCGCACAGCTCTCCTACAATGAGCAGTTCTTC. Encoded protein: CASSRFGAQLSYNEQFF.

The chain has TRBV12-5 and TRBJ2-5, with TRBD2 as a possible D gene (6 bases). Germline CDR1 and CDR2: LGHNT and FRNRAP. The CDR3 totals 16 residues. The V and J ends lost 1 base and 0 bases respectively, with 12 bases between them. The CDR3 nucleotides read TGTGCTAGTGGTTTGGGAAGGGGACTGAACCAAGAGACCCAGTACTTC. Translating it yields CASGLGRGLNQETQYF.

The chain couples TRBV4-1 to TRBJ2-7; 12 bases are a match to TRBD2. Germline trimming cut 3 bases from V and 1 base from J; bases unmatched to any gene: 4. This CDR3 region has 16 residues. Germline V CDR1 and CDR2: MGHRA, YSYEKL. CDR3 amino acids: CASSHRLAGASYEQYF. CDR3 bases: TGCGCCAGCAGCCATCGACTAGCGGGGGCGTCCTACGAGCAGTACTTC.

The chain carries TRBV18 and TRBJ2-7; D is possibly TRBD1 (5 bases). V lost 4 bases, J lost 2 bases, and 12 bases lay in between. CDR1 KGHSH and CDR2 LQKENI come from the germline V gene. The CDR3 is made up of 14 amino acids. CDR3 loop: CASSQRGLTYEQYF. CDR3 in DNA: TGTGCCAGCTCACAAAGGGGTCTTACCTACGAGCAGTACTTC.

The chain combines TRBV9 with TRBJ2-2; 7 bases match TRBD1. Germline loops: CDR1 SGDLS, CDR2 YYNGEE. The CDR3 is 16 residues long. V lost 0 bases, J lost 5 bases, and 7 bases stayed unmatched. CDR3 sequence reads: CASSVDEGAQTGELFF. The DNA for the CDR3 is TGTGCCAGCAGCGTAGACGAGGGGGCTCAAACCGGGGAGCTGTTTTTT.

V gene TRBV5-8 combines with J gene TRBJ1-5, with 11 bases matching TRBD1. From germline, CDR1 is SGHTS and CDR2 YDEGEE. This CDR3 spans 15 amino acids. J was trimmed by 5 bases and V by 3 bases; bases with no gene match: 4. In DNA form, the CDR3 reads TGTGCCAGCAGCTCGGACAGGGGGCTTTATCAGCCCCAGCATTTT. This gives the protein CASSSDRGLYQPQHF.

The V gene is TRBV6-1, the J gene TRBJ1-4; D not certain. This CDR3 has 17 amino acids. V was pared by 4 bases and J by 3 bases, with 18 bases between. CDR1 and CDR2 (germline): MNHNS, SASEGT. This CDR3 is CASSATLEETANEKLFF. The CDR3 DNA reads as TGTGCCAGCAGTGCCACCCTCGAGGAGACCGCTAATGAAAAACTGTTTTTT.

Turning to this clone: At one of its ends the junction is not consistent with the germline gene, which may arise from a read error. This chain links TRBV19 with TRBJ2-3, with 9 positions matching TRBD1. Germline CDR1 is LNHDA and CDR2 is SQIVND (reference sequence). This CDR3 has 13 residues. CDR3 nucleotides: TGTGCCAGTACCAAAGCCCGGGACAGGGTCAACCTTTTT. Protein sequence: CASTKARDRVNLF.

The chain's CDR3 is CASSKTSGVTDTQYF. The CDR3 nucleotides read TGTGCCAGCAGCAAGACTAGCGGGGTCACAGATACGCAGTATTTT. The genes are TRBV7-8 and TRBJ2-3; 11 bases are shared with TRBD2. The length of the CDR3 is 15 residues. From germline, CDR1 is SGHVS and CDR2 FQNEAQ. J lost 2 bases, V lost 5 bases, and 3 bases had no gene match.

J is TRBJ2-7 and V is TRBV10-3, with 11 positions matching TRBD2. CDR1 is ENHRY, CDR2 SYGVKD, per germline. The CDR3 is 14 residues long. The ends lost 9 bases at V and 2 bases at J; junction bases unmatched: 6. The CDR3 loop reads CAIKQGLAAYEQYF. CDR3 DNA sequence: TGTGCCATTAAACAGGGACTAGCGGCCTACGAGCAGTACTTC.